This TCR beta chain was identified during a study of glioma-infiltrating T cells. Trimming cost V 3 bases and J 1 base, with 10 bases left between them. The V gene's germline CDR1 is DFQATT and CDR2 SNEGSKA (reference sequence). The length of the CDR3 is 13 residues. The iRepertoire nested amplicon-rescue multiplex PCR amplified TCR alpha and beta CDR3s from RNA. MiXCR, applied by TCRdb to the multiplex PCR reads, yields one record per CDR3 protein. The sample records more than 350,000 distinct CDR3 sequences, approximately 42% being singletons. Sequencing was carried out using glioma tissue, nonneoplastic brain tissue, or PBMCs (not recorded which). This sequence was found in a human donor with low-grade glioma or glioblastoma, undergoing nonglioma brain surgery, or in good health (not recorded which). The chain combines TRBV20-1 with TRBJ2-7; TRBD1 or TRBD2 may be the D gene (5 bases each). The CDR3 DNA is TGCAGTGCTAGTCACGGGGCATCCTACGAGCAGTACTTC. This encodes CSASHGASYEQYF.